This T cell receptor beta chain appears in the sequencing data of a study of blood T cell repertoires in COVID-19 (dated by TCRdb to about 2020). Context from the whole study: Samples from collaborators originated in the United States, Italy and Spain and spanned both the acute and convalescent phases of COVID-19. The material from the prospective study consisted of cDNA or gDNA derived from T cells, B-cell-depleted T cells, or PBMCs. Subjects who had been exposed to COVID-19, were actively infected with it, or had recovered from it provided the deeply sampled blood TCRbeta repertoires that made up the dataset. A freely available public database, intended as a resource for researchers studying the immune response to SARS-CoV-2, is where the repertoires were released. Samples came from the ongoing ImmuneRACE study (first 160 participants) plus 1,254 subjects from 6 global collaborators. Nearly every sample came with metadata listing a de-identified subject ID, COVID-19 status, age in years and sex. Where available, HLA class I and class II types were obtained from metadata supplied by the sample provider rather than from assay-based typing.

After removal of 3 bases from V and 7 bases from J, the junction retains 9 bases not matched to a gene. CDR1 LGHDT and CDR2 YNNKEL were looked up in the germline V gene (reference sequence). From the cysteine up to the phenylalanine, the CDR3 has a length of 16 residues. The CDR3 DNA has 48 bases and is translated from base 1. Collaborating institutions collected whole blood in K2EDTA tubes following their own protocols. Collaborator samples were shipped for TCRbeta analysis as frozen whole blood, isolated PBMCs, or DNA extracted from either sample type. Study-wide findings and limitations: The amount of clinical and demographic metadata varied by source and participant and was provided uncurated.

About this clone: No cognate antigen has been identified for it. No much larger clonotype is one base removed from it; base qualities were not supplied.

The immunoSEQ Assay, a bias-controlled multiplex PCR, was used to amplify TCRbeta CDR3 regions from genomic DNA. The study's processing was this. The number of nucleated cells in each sample was estimated by amplification of reference gene primers within the assay. Sequence reads were collapsed and filtered to measure the absolute abundance of every unique TCRbeta CDR3 rearrangement. For each sample, productive Simpson clonality was calculated as the square root of Simpson's diversity index over productive rearrangements. TCRdb took this table from immuneACCESS and kept in-frame rearrangements with V and J called. Such tables lack part of the clones; where checked against another copy, unresolved V genes explain under half of the gap, and the rest is unexplained. The D gene and trimming were derived from the DNA, and the V and J assignments and clone size from that table. The sample table holds about 250,000 clones, of which roughly 80% were seen once. The leading ten clones occupy around 4% of the sample.

This chain joins TRBV3-1 (or the pseudogene TRBV3-2) to TRBJ2-1; 10 of the junction bases match TRBD2. The sequencing sample was made of peripheral blood. The sequence was obtained from a middle-aged man with active or convalescent COVID-19. The CDR3 protein sequence reads: CASSHSSGGAGNEQFF. The sequence in DNA is TGTGCCAGCAGCCACTCAAGCGGGGGGGCTGGGAATGAGCAGTTCTTC.